This TCR beta chain was found in a study of CD8+CD57+ T cells in acquired aplastic anemia (dated by TCRdb to the late 2010s). Notes on the research overall: On average, sorted CD4+ and CD8+ cells yielded around 3.1 ug of extracted DNA, with a range of roughly 0.18 to 30 ug. Healthy donor samples averaged roughly 9.8 million reads for CD4+ and 11 million to 14 million for CD8+ cells. Broad study findings and their caveats: Some 27 CD8+ CDR3 sequences were found in both patients and controls but appeared to be highly expressed in patients and within the immunodominant clones of the patients. Between patients and healthy controls, no significant difference in CD8+ Simpson's diversity was found (P=0.060).

V sheds 5 bases and J sheds 1 base, leaving 10 bases between their ends. CDR1 and CDR2, per the germline V gene (reference sequence), are DFQATT and SNEGSKA. The CDR3 runs 13 residues from the cysteine to the phenylalanine. The kept DNA is CDR3 alone, 39 bases in frame from the first base. This clonotype was counted many times. Its antigen is unknown. Base qualities are not at hand, and no much larger clone is one base apart. In this study, sorted CD4+ and CD8+ T cells from the blood of healthy subjects and of severe aplastic anemia patients had their TCR repertoires deep-sequenced. Ficoll-Paque density gradient centrifugation was used to isolate peripheral blood mononuclear cells. Before DNA extraction, CD4+ and CD8+ T cells were sorted by FACS or by magnetic beads. Profiling of TCR beta VDJ combinations and CDR3 sequences used genomic DNA as the template. An Illumina HiSeq 2000 was used for TCR repertoire sequencing. The study's processing was this. TRBV/TRBJ rearrangement plots, CDR3 size and DJ length profiles, and Simpson's diversity index were used to evaluate the repertoires. Whichever DNA sequence was most abundant in the deep sequencing data was defined as the immunodominant clone. CDR3 amino acid sequences were screened for sharing across subjects and compared with published repertoires and the VDJdb database. The public reads were quality trimmed at Q25 with fastp and then assembled into clones with MiXCR by TCRdb, keeping productive beta chains. Rows with a matching CDR3 protein are joined into one entry that keeps the most common DNA and genes. The V and J calls follow TCRdb's processing rather than the paper's. This sample is represented by 150,000 to 200,000 distinct CDR3 sequences; roughly 45% of them were singletons. Under 1.2% of the sample is taken by the ten largest.

The rearranged segments are TRBV20-1 and TRBJ2-3; too little of a D gene remains to name it. Input material: sorted CD4+, CD8+, or CD8+CD57+ T cells (not recorded which) from PBMCs. The source is a human donor in good health. The nucleotide sequence is given as TGCAGTGCTCTCGCCCCGGGCACAGATACGCAGTATTTT. This codes for CSALAPGTDTQYF.